The 21 T cell receptor beta chains in this list originate from one sample, sequenced in a study of a mutant IDH1 vaccine in newly diagnosed glioma. Time point indicated: baseline, week 1 (first vaccination visit). Treatment indicated: pre-vaccination baseline after standard-of-care therapy. TCRdb's table, derived via immunoSEQ multiplex PCR, lists solely in-frame clones and lacks some. The sample records about 16,000 clones, about 80% being singletons. Sequencing used PBMCs, obtained from a glioma patient treated with radiotherapy, temozolomide or both. These receptors were taken from a man aged 35 to 55 with glioma.

This clone was counted only a few times. The chain joins TRBV27 to TRBJ1-1, with D maybe TRBD1 (6 bases). V was cut by 2 bases and J by 1 base, with 20 bases left in between. Germline CDR1 is MNHEY and CDR2 is SMNVEV (reference sequence). The CDR3 runs to 18 residues. CDR3 DNA: TGTGCCAGCAGTTTAAAGGGAGAGGGGCAGGGGCGGAACACTGAAGCTTTCTTT. Translated: CASSLKGEGQGRNTEAFF.

The chain uses TRBV4-1 and TRBJ1-4; TRBD1 might be the D (5 bases). Germline loops: CDR1 MGHRA, CDR2 YSYEKL. There are 18 residues in the CDR3. The V end lost 4 bases, the J end lost 5 bases, and 23 bases lay between the germline ends. The CDR3 sequence is CASSRLGQSAAINEKLFF. For the CDR3, the DNA is TGCGCCAGCAGCCGCCTAGGACAATCGGCGGCCATAAATGAAAAACTGTTTTTT.

The gene calls are TRBV18 and TRBJ1-1; D call uncertain. The CDR3 loop spans 12 amino acids. Germline loops: CDR1 KGHSH, CDR2 LQKENI. The V and J ends lost 3 bases and 1 base respectively, with 3 bases between them. The CDR3 region has the DNA TGTGCCAGCTCACCGGCGAACACTGAAGCTTTCTTT. It encodes CASSPANTEAFF.

This clone was detected once. The V gene is TRBV27, the J gene TRBJ2-7; 13 bases match TRBD2. The CDR3 runs to 14 residues. Germline V lookup: CDR1 MNHEY, CDR2 SMNVEV (reference sequence). J lost 4 bases, V lost 6 bases, and 3 bases had no gene match. The DNA of the CDR3 is TGTGCCAGCAGCTGGACTAGCGGGAGTTACGAGCAGTACTTC. It specifies CASSWTSGSYEQYF.

The chain couples TRBV9 to TRBJ2-7; TRBD2 aligns across 8 bases. Germline V gives CDR1 SGDLS, CDR2 YYNGEE. The CDR3 is 15 residues long. With 0 bases clipped from V and 4 bases from J, the junction kept 6 bases outside the gene matches. The CDR3 region is CASSVEAGGRYEQYF. The DNA for the CDR3 is TGTGCCAGCAGCGTAGAGGCGGGAGGCCGGTACGAGCAGTACTTC.

The V and J genes are TRBV7-9 and TRBJ1-3; tentative D call: TRBD1 (5 bases). The CDR3 extends over 15 amino acids. Germline V gene data show CDR1 as SEHNR and CDR2 as FQNEAQ (reference sequence). Between the trimmed V and J ends, which lost 10 bases and 0 bases, there was a span of 16 bases. The CDR3 bases are TGTGCCACCGGGAAGGGGCTCCTCTCTGGAAACACCATATATTTT. Its protein product is CATGKGLLSGNTIYF.

V gene TRBV10-2 combines with J gene TRBJ2-7; 7 nucleotides align to TRBD1. Germline assignment: CDR1 WSHSY and CDR2 SAAADI. The J segment lost 1 base and the V segment lost 10 bases, leaving 4 bases of the junction unmatched. This CDR3 contains 12 residues. CDR3 DNA sequence: TGCGCCATCGGACAGGCATCCTACGAGCAGTACTTC. Translating gives CAIGQASYEQYF.

This rearrangement joins TRBV6-1 to TRBJ2-7, with no clear D. Germline loops: CDR1 MNHNS, CDR2 SASEGT. Trimming shortened V by 1 base and J by 1 base, and 8 bases separated the two germline ends. The CDR3 runs 14 residues. CDR3 amino acids: CASSEERWSYEQYF. The DNA of the CDR3 is TGTGCCAGCAGTGAAGAAAGGTGGTCCTACGAGCAGTACTTC.

The J gene is TRBJ1-6, the V gene TRBV19; D remains ambiguous. The V end lost 5 bases, the J end lost 5 bases, and 16 bases lay between the germline ends. The CDR3 runs 16 residues. Germline CDR1 LNHDA, CDR2 SQIVND (reference sequence). The CDR3 loop is CASSLREAANNSPLHF. CDR3 DNA: TGTGCCAGTAGTCTACGGGAGGCAGCTAATAATTCACCCCTCCACTTT.

This chain links TRBV7-2 with TRBJ1-6; D unresolved. The germline V gene encodes CDR1 SGHTA and CDR2 FQGNSA. V was trimmed by 2 bases and J by 10 bases, leaving 9 bases between them. The CDR3 extends over 13 amino acids. In nucleotides, the CDR3 is TGTGCCAGCAGCTTAATCGGGGAGTCACCCCTCCACTTT. It yields the protein CASSLIGESPLHF.

This clone was picked up one time. This chain connects TRBV27 to TRBJ1-2, with 7 bases matching TRBD1. Germline V gene sequence: CDR1 MNHEY, CDR2 SMNVEV (reference sequence). The CDR3 contains 14 residues. The V segment lost 4 bases and the J segment 2 bases; nucleotides outside the gene matches: 4. As DNA, the CDR3 is TGTGCCAGCAGTTCACAGGGGAGGAACTATGGCTACACCTTC. Residues: CASSSQGRNYGYTF.

This clone was seen only a few times. The chain employs TRBV7-9 and TRBJ1-3; D ambiguous. V lost 3 bases and J 3 bases, leaving 3 bases between the germline ends. The length of the CDR3 is 12 residues. The germline V gene encodes CDR1 SEHNR and CDR2 FQNEAQ (reference sequence). CDR3 region: CASSFNGNTIYF. CDR3 in DNA: TGTGCCAGCAGCTTCAATGGAAACACCATATATTTT.

The rearrangement joins TRBV12-5 to TRBJ2-3; TRBD2 matches at 8 bases. V trimming: 0 bases; J trimming: 1 base; junction bases outside the gene matches: 6. Germline CDR1 and CDR2: LGHNT and FRNRAP. There are 17 residues in the CDR3. The CDR3 region has the DNA TGTGCTAGTGGTTTGGTACTCAGCGGGAGAGGCACAGATACGCAGTATTTT. The encoded protein is CASGLVLSGRGTDTQYF.

V gene TRBV27 combines with J gene TRBJ2-1, with 10 positions matching TRBD2. The germline V gene encodes CDR1 MNHEY and CDR2 SMNVEV (reference sequence). J lost 0 bases, V lost 6 bases, and 2 bases had no gene match. This CDR3 spans 15 amino acids. The CDR3 DNA reads TGTGCCAGCAGCCGGACTAGCGGCTCCTACAATGAGCAGTTCTTC. It translates to CASSRTSGSYNEQFF.

CDR3 in DNA: TGTGCCTGGAGTCAGCTCCCCTACGAGCAGTACGTC. Translated, it gives CAWSQLPYEQYV. The chain combines TRBV30 with TRBJ2-7; D is unresolved. CDR1 is GTSNPN, CDR2 SVGIG, per germline (reference sequence). Trimming stripped 2 bases from V and 2 bases from J, with 7 bases between. The CDR3 has 12 residues.

The rearrangement links TRBV11-2 to TRBJ1-4, with D perhaps TRBD1 (6 bases). The germline CDR1 and CDR2 sequences are SGHAT and FQNNGV. V gave up 5 bases and J gave up 7 bases, with 17 bases separating them. The CDR3 contains 15 residues. The CDR3 nucleotides read TGTGCCAGCAGCCCCGGGACACCTTTGGGTGAAAAACTGTTTTTT. This gives the protein CASSPGTPLGEKLFF.

The V gene is TRBV27, the J gene TRBJ1-5; the match to TRBD1 covers 7 bases. This CDR3 spans 15 amino acids. With 6 bases clipped from V and 5 bases from J, the junction kept 10 bases outside the gene matches. From germline, CDR1 is MNHEY and CDR2 SMNVEV (reference sequence). CDR3 sequence reads: CASRSTGLGYQPQHF. DNA for the CDR3: TGTGCCAGCAGATCGACAGGGTTGGGCTATCAGCCCCAGCATTTT.

The chain links TRBV5-5 to TRBJ2-7; 9 nucleotides line up with TRBD1. The germline gives CDR1 SGHKS, CDR2 YYEKEE (reference sequence). J was trimmed by 6 bases and V by 3 bases; bases with no gene match: 7. The CDR3 covers 14 residues. The CDR3 here is CASSSGQGGSEQYF. The CDR3, as DNA: TGTGCCAGCAGCTCGGGACAGGGAGGATCCGAGCAGTACTTC.

The chain links TRBV25-1 to TRBJ1-1; D may be TRBD1 (6 bases). Germline CDR1 and CDR2: MGHDK and SYGVNS. V was trimmed by 2 bases and J by 8 bases, leaving 12 bases between them. The CDR3 is made up of 13 amino acids. CDR3: CASSEQGLEEAFF. The CDR3 bases are TGTGCCAGCAGTGAACAGGGGCTGGAGGAAGCTTTCTTT.

This chain's CDR3 is CASGGALAKNIQYF. DNA for the CDR3: TGTGCCAGCGGGGGTGCTTTAGCCAAAAACATTCAGTACTTC. The chain joins TRBV5-5 to TRBJ2-4, with D possibly called TRBD1 or TRBD2 (5 bases each). In germline, CDR1 is SGHKS, CDR2 YYEKEE (reference sequence). The V end was cut by 7 bases, the J end by 0 bases, with 11 bases between. CDR3 length: 14 amino acids.

CDR3 residues: CASSPGGSGQAEQYV. DNA for the CDR3: TGTGCCAGCAGCCCGGGCGGTAGCGGGCAAGCCGAGCAGTACGTC. The chain uses TRBV7-2 and TRBJ2-7; TRBD2 agrees at 7 bases. CDR1 SGHTA and CDR2 FQGNSA come from the germline V gene. Germline trimming cut 5 bases from V and 6 bases from J; bases unmatched to any gene: 13. This CDR3 region has 15 residues.